The 27 T cell receptor beta chains given below trace back to one sample, sequenced in a study of shared clonotypes between healthy human individuals. Sequencing was performed with immunoSEQ multiplex PCR; in TCRdb, only in-frame clones are kept and a portion is missing. The sample contains under 700,000 clones, approximately 96% of which appear only once. Naive CD8 cells were CD45RO-negative, positively selected for CCR7, excluding terminally differentiated effector memory CD45RA+ cells. The sequencing input was naive CD8+ T cells sorted from blood. These receptors all stem from a woman aged 25 to 39 in good health.

The V call is TRBV7-6, the J call TRBJ2-7, with D possibly being TRBD2 (6 bases). The CDR3 contains 13 residues. The ends were cut back, 5 bases at V and 5 bases at J, with 13 bases in the middle. Germline V lookup: CDR1 SGHVS, CDR2 FNYEAQ. The CDR3 here is CASSPGLKNEQYF. The DNA for the CDR3 is TGTGCCAGCAGCCCAGGACTAAAGAACGAGCAGTACTTC.

The V call is TRBV2, the J call TRBJ1-1, with D tentatively TRBD1 (5 bases). The CDR3 consists of 15 residues. V was trimmed by 0 bases and J by 4 bases, leaving 12 bases between them. Germline V gives CDR1 SNHLY, CDR2 FYNNEI. The CDR3 spells CASSEAFRRGTEAFF. Here the CDR3 DNA reads TGTGCCAGCAGTGAAGCCTTTCGAAGGGGCACTGAAGCTTTCTTT.

The chain carries TRBV28 and TRBJ2-5; D is undetermined. The J call may be mistaken, given a closer DNA end match to TRBJ2-7. The germline V gene has CDR1 MDHEN and CDR2 SYDVKM. This CDR3 has 17 residues. The CDR3 region is CASSLWGREADSYEQYF. The CDR3 DNA is TGTGCCAGCAGTTTATGGGGCCGCGAGGCAGACTCCTACGAGCAGTACTTC.

The count of this clone is one. V usage is TRBV27 and J usage is TRBJ2-1; TRBD2 might be the D (6 bases). CDR1 is MNHEY and CDR2 is SMNVEV in the germline V gene (reference sequence). This CDR3 is built from 14 residues. The V end lost 4 bases, the J end lost 4 bases, and 11 bases lay between the germline ends. The CDR3 DNA follows: TGTGCCAGCAGTTCAGGCGGGGCGTACAATGAGCAGTTCTTC. Its translation: CASSSGGAYNEQFF.

This chain joins TRBV7-6 and TRBJ2-5, with 9 bases matching TRBD2. CDR1 is SGHVS, CDR2 FNYEAQ, per germline. After removal of 5 bases from V and 2 bases from J, the junction contained 9 bases not matched to a gene. This CDR3 spans 16 amino acids. The CDR3 region is CASSPGTSYPQETQYF. The CDR3 nucleotides read TGTGCCAGCAGCCCGGGGACTAGCTACCCTCAAGAGACCCAGTACTTC. The variable domain in full, completed from reference TRBV7-6 and TRBJ2-5, reads GAGVSQSPRYKVTKRGQDVALRCDPISGHVSLYWYRQALGQGPEFLTYFNYEAQQDKSGLPNDRFSAERPEGSISTLTIQRTEQRDSAMYRCASSPGTSYPQETQYFGPGTRLLVL.

The gene calls are TRBV13 and TRBJ2-7, with 9 bases that match TRBD2. Unmatched junction bases numbered 3, after V lost 3 bases and J lost 6 bases. This CDR3 has 13 amino acids. In germline, CDR1 is PRHDT, CDR2 FYEKMQ (reference sequence). The CDR3 DNA is TGTGCCAGCAGCTTTTTAGCGGGAGTCGAGCAGTACTTC. The encoded protein is CASSFLAGVEQYF.

The gene calls are TRBV28 and TRBJ2-2; D ambiguous. Germline lookup yields CDR1 MDHEN and CDR2 SYDVKM. The CDR3 is made up of 11 amino acids. Trimming left V 7 bases short and J 7 bases short, with 7 bases between. CDR3 loop: CASISHGELFF. The CDR3 coding sequence is TGTGCCAGCATAAGCCACGGGGAGCTGTTTTTT.

The genes are TRBV28 and TRBJ2-1; the D gene is possibly TRBD1 (5 bases). The germline gives CDR1 MDHEN, CDR2 SYDVKM. The germline V and J ends were trimmed by 5 bases and 8 bases, with 13 bases remaining between them. This CDR3 contains 13 residues. CDR3 in amino acids: CASSPLWGYEQFF. CDR3 sequence (DNA): TGTGCCAGCAGTCCCCTCTGGGGCTATGAGCAGTTCTTC. The variable domain in full, completed from reference TRBV28 and TRBJ2-1, reads DVKVTQSSRYLVKRTGEKVFLECVQDMDHENMFWYRQDPGLGLRLIYFSYDVKMKEKGDIPEGYSVSREKKERFSLILESASTNQTSMYLCASSPLWGYEQFFGPGTRLTVL.

The chain joins TRBV5-8 to TRBJ2-7, with a possible D match to TRBD1 (6 bases). The CDR3 has 13 amino acids. In germline, CDR1 is SGHTS, CDR2 YDEGEE. V lost 7 bases and J lost 3, with 14 bases in between. CDR3 sequence: CASPRDTYYEQYF. In DNA form, the CDR3 reads TGTGCCAGCCCTAGGGACACCTACTACGAGCAGTACTTC.

This chain connects TRBV28 to TRBJ2-7, with no clear D. Germline V CDR1 and CDR2: MDHEN, SYDVKM. The V gene lost 5 bases and the J gene lost 7 bases, with 18 bases spanning the gap. This CDR3 comprises 14 residues. In DNA, the CDR3 is TGTGCCAGCAGTATATCGGACCAACAATGGGAGCAGTACTTC. It specifies CASSISDQQWEQYF.

The chain employs TRBV19 and TRBJ2-3; D may be TRBD2 (6 bases). The ends were cut back, 3 bases at V and 2 bases at J, with 15 bases in the middle. The CDR3 totals 16 residues. Germline loops: CDR1 LNHDA, CDR2 SQIVND (reference sequence). CDR3 in DNA: TGTGCCAGTAGTATTGGGTTAGCGGCGCCCACAGATACGCAGTATTTT. Protein product: CASSIGLAAPTDTQYF. The full variable domain, in which reference TRBV19 and TRBJ2-3 provide the parts outside the CDR3, is DGGITQSPKYLFRKEGQNVTLSCEQNLNHDAMYWYRQDPGQGLRLIYYSQIVNDFQKGDIAEGYSVSREKKESFPLTVTSAQKNPTAFYLCASSIGLAAPTDTQYFGPGTRLTVL.

The gene calls are TRBV7-9 and TRBJ2-5, with 7 positions matching TRBD2. The closer fit of TRBJ2-7 to the DNA end suggests the J call may be wrong. Germline lookup yields CDR1 SEHNR and CDR2 FQNEAQ (reference sequence). CDR3 length: 14 amino acids. The CDR3: CASTHAGLNYEQYF. Written as DNA, the CDR3 is TGTGCCAGCACCCACGCGGGACTAAATTACGAGCAGTACTTC.

The rearrangement uses TRBV6-1 and TRBJ2-7, with D possibly matching TRBD1 (5 bases). The CDR3 runs to 15 residues. The V end was cut by 1 base, the J end by 5 bases, with 15 bases between. Germline V gives CDR1 MNHNS, CDR2 SASEGT. The CDR3: CASSEEQVGNHEQYF. The CDR3 nucleotides are TGTGCCAGCAGTGAAGAACAGGTGGGGAATCACGAGCAGTACTTC.

V and J are TRBV30 and TRBJ1-1, with TRBD1 matching 7 bases. This CDR3 is 14 amino acids long. J was trimmed by 7 bases and V by 0 bases; bases with no gene match: 8. Germline assignment: CDR1 GTSNPN and CDR2 SVGIG (reference sequence). CDR3 nucleotide sequence: TGTGCCTGGAGTGTGGGCAGGGGGACCAATGAAGCTTTCTTT. Translating gives CAWSVGRGTNEAFF.

This chain connects TRBV2 to TRBJ2-1; the D is unclear. Germline V gene data show CDR1 as SNHLY and CDR2 as FYNNEI. V shed 4 bases and J shed 0 bases, with 13 bases lying between them. The CDR3 length is 16 residues. CDR3 sequence: CASSAIGTDSYNEQFF. In DNA, the CDR3 is TGTGCCAGCAGTGCGATTGGAACCGACTCCTACAATGAGCAGTTCTTC.

This clone was counted a single time. This rearrangement joins TRBV7-9 to TRBJ2-7, with 8 bases matching TRBD2. Germline loops: CDR1 SEHNR, CDR2 FQNEAQ (reference sequence). Trimming took 4 bases from V and 4 from J; bases not matched to a gene: 3. This CDR3 spans 13 amino acids. CDR3 nucleotides: TGTGCCAGCAGCTCCCCGGGAGGGTACGAGCAGTACTTC. Protein sequence: CASSSPGGYEQYF.

The gene calls are TRBV28 and TRBJ2-3; 7 bases line up with TRBD2. J gave up 4 bases and V 4 bases, and 8 bases lay outside the gene matches. This CDR3 is built from 15 residues. CDR1 MDHEN and CDR2 SYDVKM come from the germline V gene. The CDR3 here is CASSSAGPFADTQYF. CDR3 in DNA: TGTGCCAGCAGTTCAGCGGGGCCGTTTGCAGATACGCAGTATTTT.

This rearrangement joins TRBV7-9 to TRBJ1-2; TRBD1 matches 9 bases. The CDR3 has 14 amino acids. V lost 0 bases to trimming and J lost 8 bases; unmatched junction nucleotides: 4. CDR1 SEHNR and CDR2 FQNEAQ come from the germline V gene (reference sequence). Written as DNA, the CDR3 is TGTGCCAGCAGCTTAGCGACAGGGGGGGACGGCTACACCTTC. Its translation is CASSLATGGDGYTF.

This clone has a single count. The chain recombines TRBV19 with TRBJ2-1; the D gene is possibly TRBD1 (5 bases). The CDR3 consists of 12 residues. The germline gives CDR1 LNHDA, CDR2 SQIVND (reference sequence). Trimming pared 5 bases from V and 8 bases from J, leaving 10 bases between. The CDR3 sequence: CASSFKGDEQFF. CDR3 bases: TGTGCCAGTAGTTTCAAAGGGGATGAGCAGTTCTTC. Filled out from reference TRBV19 and TRBJ2-1, the complete variable domain reads DGGITQSPKYLFRKEGQNVTLSCEQNLNHDAMYWYRQDPGQGLRLIYYSQIVNDFQKGDIAEGYSVSREKKESFPLTVTSAQKNPTAFYLCASSFKGDEQFFGPGTRLTVL.

V usage is TRBV28 and J usage is TRBJ2-7; a possible D gene is TRBD1 (6 bases). This CDR3 contains 13 residues. CDR1 and CDR2 (germline): MDHEN, SYDVKM. V was clipped by 6 bases and J by 3 bases, with 12 bases between them. In DNA, the CDR3 is TGTGCCAGCAGCAATGGCAGGGGCTACGAGCAGTACTTC. This sequence encodes CASSNGRGYEQYF.

This sequence joins TRBV7-9 and TRBJ2-5; 7 positions match TRBD2. The CDR3 spans 16 residues. Germline V gives CDR1 SEHNR, CDR2 FQNEAQ (reference sequence). Losses at the gene ends were 1 base for V and 4 bases for J; bases not matched to a gene: 9. In DNA form, the CDR3 reads TGTGCCAGCAGCTTAGGTGGCGGGGGAAATGGAGAGACCCAGTACTTC. Translation gives CASSLGGGGNGETQYF.

V is TRBV5-1 and J is TRBJ2-2; 15 bases align to TRBD2. Germline CDR1 reads SGHRS; CDR2 reads YFSETQ. Germline trimming cut 3 bases from V and 1 base from J; bases unmatched to any gene: 13. The CDR3 sequence is 21 residues long. CDR3 sequence: CASSWTQIGTSGRKNTGELFF. For the CDR3, the DNA is TGCGCCAGCAGCTGGACTCAAATTGGGACTAGCGGGAGGAAGAACACCGGGGAGCTGTTTTTT.

This chain links TRBV28 with TRBJ2-7, with 11 bases aligning to TRBD1. V trimming: 6 bases; J trimming: 6 bases; junction bases outside the gene matches: 7. The CDR3 is 14 amino acids. Germline V gene data show CDR1 as MDHEN and CDR2 as SYDVKM. The CDR3 region has the DNA TGTGCCAGCAGGGGGACAGGGGGTCGGAGCGAGCAGTACTTC. Residues: CASRGTGGRSEQYF.

The table lists this clone with a count of one. The CDR3 spells CASSFALVGTGGAGGGYEQYF. CDR3 bases: TGTGCCAGCAGTTTCGCTTTAGTCGGGACAGGGGGCGCTGGGGGCGGCTACGAGCAGTACTTC. This chain uses TRBV28 with TRBJ2-7; 12 bases match TRBD1. The ends lost 3 bases at V and 3 bases at J; junction bases unmatched: 21. Looked up from germline, CDR1 is MDHEN and CDR2 is SYDVKM. The CDR3 runs to 21 residues.

The rearrangement joins TRBV7-3 to TRBJ2-5; 9 bases map to TRBD1. The J call may not be correct, given that the DNA end is closer to TRBJ2-7. The germline V gene encodes CDR1 SGHTA and CDR2 FQGTGA. The CDR3 totals 16 residues. CDR3 in amino acids: CASSLIPRGQGYEQYF. The DNA for the CDR3 is TGTGCCAGCAGCTTAATTCCGAGGGGACAGGGATACGAGCAGTACTTC.

This clone was detected a few times. V is TRBV27 and J is TRBJ2-7; the D gene could be TRBD1 or TRBD2 (5 bases each). The CDR3 is made up of 14 amino acids. The germline V and J ends were trimmed by 3 bases and 0 bases, with 9 bases remaining between them. Germline assignment: CDR1 MNHEY and CDR2 SMNVEV (reference sequence). CDR3 loop: CASSFGTTSYEQYF. The CDR3 DNA follows: TGTGCCAGCAGTTTTGGGACCACCTCCTACGAGCAGTACTTC.

V gene TRBV5-1 combines with J gene TRBJ1-1; a possible D gene is TRBD1 (6 bases). Trimming left V 1 base short and J 3 bases short, with 16 bases between. Germline-derived CDR1 and CDR2 are SGHRS and YFSETQ. This CDR3 comprises 16 residues. The CDR3 sequence is CASSLWSGEMHTEAFF. CDR3 bases: TGCGCCAGCAGCTTGTGGTCAGGGGAGATGCACACTGAAGCTTTCTTT. The full variable domain, rest sourced from reference TRBV5-1 and TRBJ1-1, is KAGVTQTPRYLIKTRGQQVTLSCSPISGHRSVSWYQQTPGQGLQFLFEYFSETQRNKGNFPGRFSGRQFSNSRSEMNVSTLELGDSALYLCASSLWSGEMHTEAFFGQGTRLTVV.